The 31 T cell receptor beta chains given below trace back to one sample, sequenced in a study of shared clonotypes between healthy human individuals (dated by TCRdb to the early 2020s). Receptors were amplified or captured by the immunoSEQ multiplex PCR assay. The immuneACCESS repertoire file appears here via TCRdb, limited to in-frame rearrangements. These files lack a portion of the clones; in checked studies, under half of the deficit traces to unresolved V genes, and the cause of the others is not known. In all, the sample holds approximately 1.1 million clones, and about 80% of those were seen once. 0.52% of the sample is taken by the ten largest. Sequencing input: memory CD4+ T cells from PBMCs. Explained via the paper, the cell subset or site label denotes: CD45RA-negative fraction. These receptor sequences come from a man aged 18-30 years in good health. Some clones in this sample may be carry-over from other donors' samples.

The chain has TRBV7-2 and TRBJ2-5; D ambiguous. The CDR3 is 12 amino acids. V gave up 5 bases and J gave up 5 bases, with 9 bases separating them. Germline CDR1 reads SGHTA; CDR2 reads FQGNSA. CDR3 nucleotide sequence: TGTGCCAGCAGCCAGACCCACGAGACCCAGTACTTC. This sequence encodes CASSQTHETQYF. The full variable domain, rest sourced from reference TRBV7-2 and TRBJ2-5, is GAGVSQSPSNKVTEKGKDVELRCDPISGHTALYWYRQSLGQGLEFLIYFQGNSAPDKSGLPSDRFSAERTGGSVSTLTIQRTQQEDSAVYLCASSQTHETQYFGPGTRLLVL.

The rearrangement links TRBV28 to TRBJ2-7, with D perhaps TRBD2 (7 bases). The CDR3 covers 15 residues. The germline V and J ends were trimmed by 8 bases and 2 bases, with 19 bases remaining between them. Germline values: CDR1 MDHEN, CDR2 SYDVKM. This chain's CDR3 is CASSLTGGQAYEQYF. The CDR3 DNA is TGTGCCAGCTCCCTGACCGGGGGGCAGGCCTACGAGCAGTACTTC. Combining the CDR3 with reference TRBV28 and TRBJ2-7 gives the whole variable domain DVKVTQSSRYLVKRTGEKVFLECVQDMDHENMFWYRQDPGLGLRLIYFSYDVKMKEKGDIPEGYSVSREKKERFSLILESASTNQTSMYLCASSLTGGQAYEQYFGPGTRLTVT.

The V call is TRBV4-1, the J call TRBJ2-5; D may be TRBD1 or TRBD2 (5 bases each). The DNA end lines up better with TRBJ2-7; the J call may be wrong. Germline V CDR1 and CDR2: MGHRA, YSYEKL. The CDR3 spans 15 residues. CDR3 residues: CASSRDSGPLYEQYF. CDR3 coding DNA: TGCGCCAGCAGCCGAGACTCGGGACCCCTCTACGAGCAGTACTTC.

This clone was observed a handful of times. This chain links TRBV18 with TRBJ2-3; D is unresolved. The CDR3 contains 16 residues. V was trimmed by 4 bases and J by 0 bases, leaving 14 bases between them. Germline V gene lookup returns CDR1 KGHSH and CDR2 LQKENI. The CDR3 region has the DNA TGTGCCAGCTCACTAAATCGGATGGCGAGCACAGATACGCAGTATTTT. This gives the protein CASSLNRMASTDTQYF.

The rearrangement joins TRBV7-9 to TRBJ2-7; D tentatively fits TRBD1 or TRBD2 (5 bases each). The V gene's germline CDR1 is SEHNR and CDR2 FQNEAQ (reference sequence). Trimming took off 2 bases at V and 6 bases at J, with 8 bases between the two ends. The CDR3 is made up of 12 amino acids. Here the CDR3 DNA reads TGTGCCAGCAGCTTACTTGGGGGCGAGCAGTACTTC. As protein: CASSLLGGEQYF.

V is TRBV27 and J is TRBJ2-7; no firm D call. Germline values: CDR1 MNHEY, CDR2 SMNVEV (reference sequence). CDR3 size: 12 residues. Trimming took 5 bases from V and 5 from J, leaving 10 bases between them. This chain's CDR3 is CASSPLADEQYF. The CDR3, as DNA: TGTGCCAGCAGTCCCCTGGCGGACGAGCAGTACTTC.

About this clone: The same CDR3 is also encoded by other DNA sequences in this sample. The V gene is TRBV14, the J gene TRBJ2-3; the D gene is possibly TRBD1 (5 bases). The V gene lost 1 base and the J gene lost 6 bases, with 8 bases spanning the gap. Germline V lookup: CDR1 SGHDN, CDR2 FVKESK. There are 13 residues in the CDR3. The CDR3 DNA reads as TGTGCCAGCAGCCAAGGTTCAGGGGATACGCAGTATTTT. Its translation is CASSQGSGDTQYF.

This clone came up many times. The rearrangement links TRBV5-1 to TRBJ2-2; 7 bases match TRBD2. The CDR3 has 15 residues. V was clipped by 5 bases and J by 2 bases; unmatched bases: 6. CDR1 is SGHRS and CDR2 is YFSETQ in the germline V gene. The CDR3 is CASRTGTTNTGELFF. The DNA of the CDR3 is TGCGCCAGCAGGACCGGGACTACTAACACCGGGGAGCTGTTTTTT.

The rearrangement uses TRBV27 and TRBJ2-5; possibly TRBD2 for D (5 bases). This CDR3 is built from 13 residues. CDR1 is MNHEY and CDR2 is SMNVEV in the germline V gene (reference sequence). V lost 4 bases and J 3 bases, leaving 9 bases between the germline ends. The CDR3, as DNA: TGTGCCAGCAGTTCCTGGCGGGAAGAGACCCAGTACTTC. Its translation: CASSSWREETQYF.

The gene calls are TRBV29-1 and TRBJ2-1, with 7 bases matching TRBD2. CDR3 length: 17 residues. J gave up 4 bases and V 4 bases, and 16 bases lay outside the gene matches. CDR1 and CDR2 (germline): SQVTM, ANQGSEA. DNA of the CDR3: TGCAGCGTTGTGGGTCACCCGGGGGGAGAGGGTTACAATGAGCAGTTCTTC. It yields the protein CSVVGHPGGEGYNEQFF.

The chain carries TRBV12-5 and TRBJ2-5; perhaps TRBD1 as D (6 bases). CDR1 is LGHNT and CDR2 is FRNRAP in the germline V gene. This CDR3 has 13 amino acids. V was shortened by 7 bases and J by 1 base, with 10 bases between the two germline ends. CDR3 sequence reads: CASASGAQETQYF. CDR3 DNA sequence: TGTGCTAGTGCTTCAGGGGCCCAAGAGACCCAGTACTTC.

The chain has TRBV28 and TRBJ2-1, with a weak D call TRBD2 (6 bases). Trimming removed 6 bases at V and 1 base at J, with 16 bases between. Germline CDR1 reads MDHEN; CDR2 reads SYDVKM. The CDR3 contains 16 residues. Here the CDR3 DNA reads TGTGCCAGCAGCCAAACTAGCTTTTATTCCTACAATGAGCAGTTCTTC. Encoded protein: CASSQTSFYSYNEQFF.

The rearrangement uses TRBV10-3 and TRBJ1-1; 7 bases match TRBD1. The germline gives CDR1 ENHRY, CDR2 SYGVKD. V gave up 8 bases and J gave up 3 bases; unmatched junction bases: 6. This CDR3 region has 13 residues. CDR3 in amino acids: CAISRTGDTEAFF. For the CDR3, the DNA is TGTGCCATCTCCAGGACAGGAGACACTGAAGCTTTCTTT.

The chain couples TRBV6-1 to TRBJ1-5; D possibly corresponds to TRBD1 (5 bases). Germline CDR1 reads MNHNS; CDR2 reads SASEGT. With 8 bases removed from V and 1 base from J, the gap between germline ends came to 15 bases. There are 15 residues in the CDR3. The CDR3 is CASCESGASNQPQHF. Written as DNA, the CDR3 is TGTGCCAGCTGCGAGAGCGGGGCGAGCAATCAGCCCCAGCATTTT.

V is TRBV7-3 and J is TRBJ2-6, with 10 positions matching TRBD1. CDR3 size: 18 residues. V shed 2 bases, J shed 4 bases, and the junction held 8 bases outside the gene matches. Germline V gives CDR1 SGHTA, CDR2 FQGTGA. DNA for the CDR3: TGTGCCAGCAGCTTACTTACGGGACAGGGGTCCGGGGCCAACGTCCTGACTTTC. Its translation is CASSLLTGQGSGANVLTF.

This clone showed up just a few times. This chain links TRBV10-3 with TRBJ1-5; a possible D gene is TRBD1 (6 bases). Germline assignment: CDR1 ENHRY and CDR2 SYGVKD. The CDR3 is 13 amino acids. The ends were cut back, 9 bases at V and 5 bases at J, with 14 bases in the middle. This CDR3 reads CAIRTGFDQPQHF. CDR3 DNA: TGTGCCATACGAACAGGGTTCGATCAGCCCCAGCATTTT.

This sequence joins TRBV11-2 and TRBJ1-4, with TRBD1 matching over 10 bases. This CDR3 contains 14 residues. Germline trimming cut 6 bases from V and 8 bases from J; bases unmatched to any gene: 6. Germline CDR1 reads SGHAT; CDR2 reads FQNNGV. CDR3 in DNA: TGTGCCAGCAGTTCCGGGACAGGGGTCGAAAAACTGTTTTTT. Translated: CASSSGTGVEKLFF.

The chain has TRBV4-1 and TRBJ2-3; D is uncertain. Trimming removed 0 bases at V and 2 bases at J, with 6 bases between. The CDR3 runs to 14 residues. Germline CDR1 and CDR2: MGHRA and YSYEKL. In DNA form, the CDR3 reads TGCGCCAGCAGCCAAGATCATTCCACAGATACGCAGTATTTT. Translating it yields CASSQDHSTDTQYF.

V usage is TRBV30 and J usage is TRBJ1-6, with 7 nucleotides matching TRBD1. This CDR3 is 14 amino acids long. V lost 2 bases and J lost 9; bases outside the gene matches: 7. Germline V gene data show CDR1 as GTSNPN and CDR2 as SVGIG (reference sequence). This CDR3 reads CAWSLGTDLSPLHF. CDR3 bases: TGTGCCTGGAGTTTGGGGACAGACCTTTCACCCCTCCACTTT.

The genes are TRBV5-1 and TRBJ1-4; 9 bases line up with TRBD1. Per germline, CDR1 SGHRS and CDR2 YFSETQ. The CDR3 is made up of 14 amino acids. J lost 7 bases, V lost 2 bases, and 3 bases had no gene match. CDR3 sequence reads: CASSFTGGTEKLFF. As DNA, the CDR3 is TGCGCCAGCAGCTTTACAGGGGGCACTGAAAAACTGTTTTTT.

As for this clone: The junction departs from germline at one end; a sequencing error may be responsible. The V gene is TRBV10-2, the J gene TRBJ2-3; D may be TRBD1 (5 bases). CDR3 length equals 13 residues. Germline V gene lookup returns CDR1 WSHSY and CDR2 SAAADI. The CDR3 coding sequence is TGCGCCAGCAGCCAGAAACAGGAGTCCGGCAGGGATTTT. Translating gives CASSQKQESGRDF.

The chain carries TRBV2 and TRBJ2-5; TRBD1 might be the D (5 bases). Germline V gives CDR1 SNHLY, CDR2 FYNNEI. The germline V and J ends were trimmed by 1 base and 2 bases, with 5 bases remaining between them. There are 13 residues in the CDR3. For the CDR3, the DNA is TGTGCCAGCAGTGAAGACAGGCAAGAGACCCAGTACTTC. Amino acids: CASSEDRQETQYF.

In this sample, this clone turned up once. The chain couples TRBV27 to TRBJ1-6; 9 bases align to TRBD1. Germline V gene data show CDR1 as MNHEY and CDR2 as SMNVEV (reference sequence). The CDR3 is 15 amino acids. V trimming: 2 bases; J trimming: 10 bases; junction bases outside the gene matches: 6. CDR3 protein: CASSLLGTGRSPLHF. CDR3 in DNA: TGTGCCAGCAGTTTACTGGGGACAGGGAGGTCACCCCTCCACTTT.

The chain's CDR3 is CASSYTGVTGELFF. The CDR3 DNA reads TGTGCCAGCAGTTACACGGGGGTCACCGGGGAGCTGTTTTTT. The chain has TRBV6-6 and TRBJ2-2; tentatively, D is TRBD2 (6 bases). Germline loops: CDR1 MNHNY, CDR2 SVGAGI (reference sequence). The CDR3 totals 14 residues. Trimming removed 2 bases from V and 4 bases from J, with 8 bases in between.

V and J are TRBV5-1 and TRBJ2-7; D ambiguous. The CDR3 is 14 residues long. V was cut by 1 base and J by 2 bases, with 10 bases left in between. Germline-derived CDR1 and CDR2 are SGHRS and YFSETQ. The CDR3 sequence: CASSLLGQAYEQYF. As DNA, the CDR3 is TGCGCCAGCAGCTTGTTGGGCCAAGCCTACGAGCAGTACTTC.

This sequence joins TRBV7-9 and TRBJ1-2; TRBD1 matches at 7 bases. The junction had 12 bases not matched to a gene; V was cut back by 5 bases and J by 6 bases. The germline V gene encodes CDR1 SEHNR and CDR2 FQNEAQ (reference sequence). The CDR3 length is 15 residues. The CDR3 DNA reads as TGTGCCAGCAGCCCAGACGGTCAGGGGGTGAATGGCTACACCTTC. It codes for CASSPDGQGVNGYTF. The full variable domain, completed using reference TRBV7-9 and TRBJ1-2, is DTGVSQNPRHKITKRGQNVTFRCDPISEHNRLYWYRQTLGQGPEFLTYFQNEAQLEKSRLLSDRFSAERPKGSFSTLEIQRTEQGDSAMYLCASSPDGQGVNGYTFGSGTRLTVV.

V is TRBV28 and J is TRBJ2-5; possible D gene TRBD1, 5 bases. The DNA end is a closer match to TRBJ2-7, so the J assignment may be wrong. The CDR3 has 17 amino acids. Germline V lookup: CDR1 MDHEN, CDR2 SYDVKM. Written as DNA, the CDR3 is TGTGCCAGCAGTTTAATCAGGGCTGGTTTCCCCTTCTACGAGCAGTACTTC. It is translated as CASSLIRAGFPFYEQYF.

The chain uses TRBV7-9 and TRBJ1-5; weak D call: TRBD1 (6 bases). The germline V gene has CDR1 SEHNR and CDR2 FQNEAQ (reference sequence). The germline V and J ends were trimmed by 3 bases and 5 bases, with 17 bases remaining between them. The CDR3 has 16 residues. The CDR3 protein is CASSLSIGTQDQPQHF. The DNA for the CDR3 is TGTGCCAGCAGCTTGTCGATCGGGACACAGGATCAGCCCCAGCATTTT. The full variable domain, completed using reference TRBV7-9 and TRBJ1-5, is DTGVSQNPRHKITKRGQNVTFRCDPISEHNRLYWYRQTLGQGPEFLTYFQNEAQLEKSRLLSDRFSAERPKGSFSTLEIQRTEQGDSAMYLCASSLSIGTQDQPQHFGDGTRLSIL.

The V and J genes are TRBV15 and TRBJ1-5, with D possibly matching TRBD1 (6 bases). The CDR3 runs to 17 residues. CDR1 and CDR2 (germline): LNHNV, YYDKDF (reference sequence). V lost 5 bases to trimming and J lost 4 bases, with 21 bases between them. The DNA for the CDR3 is TGTGCCACCAGCGGCTACCTGCGAGGGGGGAGGAATCAGCCCCAGCATTTT. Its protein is CATSGYLRGGRNQPQHF.

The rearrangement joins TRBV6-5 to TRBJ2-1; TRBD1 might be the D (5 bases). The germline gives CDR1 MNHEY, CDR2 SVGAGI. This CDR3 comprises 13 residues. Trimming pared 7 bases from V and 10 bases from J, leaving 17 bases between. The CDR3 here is CASTPAAGAEQFF. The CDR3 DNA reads TGTGCCAGCACCCCGGCGGCTGGGGCAGAGCAGTTCTTC.

CDR3: CASRPSGTANRGAQYF. CDR3 nucleotide sequence: TGTGCCAGTAGGCCCTCCGGGACAGCCAACCGGGGCGCGCAGTACTTC. The genes are TRBV19 and TRBJ2-7, with 7 positions matching TRBD1. The CDR3 is 16 amino acids. The germline V gene has CDR1 LNHDA and CDR2 SQIVND (reference sequence). Trimming removed 6 bases from V and 9 bases from J; junction bases left unmatched: 20. Complete variable domain (other parts from reference TRBV19 and TRBJ2-7): DGGITQSPKYLFRKEGQNVTLSCEQNLNHDAMYWYRQDPGQGLRLIYYSQIVNDFQKGDIAEGYSVSREKKESFPLTVTSAQKNPTAFYLCASRPSGTANRGAQYFGPGTRLTVT.